This TCR beta chain came from a study of cytomegalovirus exposure and HLA in healthy donors (dated by TCRdb to about 2017). Context from the whole study: An earlier analysis of fewer than 750 of the donors reported approximately 260 Gb of sequence data and about 120 million unique TCR beta sequences obtained from some 170 million T cells. Around 320 gigabases of sequencing data and some 85 million unique TCR sequences were included in an early release covering 550 to 650 HLA-typed donors. Of the 398 genotyped donors, around 81% fell in the genetic ancestry cluster associated with self-reported Caucasian donors. The study aimed to test whether cataloging public T cell receptors could reveal signatures of past pathogen exposure. The T cell repertoires of 666 subjects were profiled by immunosequencing and related to cytomegalovirus serostatus. A separate validation cohort of over 95 different subjects was used in addition to the roughly 700-subject first cohort. High-throughput TCR immunosequencing, statistical association of individual TCRs with disease status, and machine learning were combined to predict cytomegalovirus infection status. A later analysis re-analyzed previously published TCR beta repertoires from roughly 690 donors and added high-resolution HLA genotyping to study TCR occurrence patterns. The later analysis used no new phenotypic data to find candidate immune exposures, relying instead on TCR beta sequences and their occurrence across donors. In an earlier analysis of 587 of the donors, high-throughput TCR beta sequencing was used to judge whether each TCR beta V gene segment behaved as functional or pseudogenic. Donor age, sex, ethnicity and CMV serostatus were compiled alongside the repertoire data. In a later genetic analysis, genome-wide SNP genotypes for about three fifths of the roughly 670 donors were used, and that subset was treated as a discovery cohort. Every discovery cohort repertoire had been produced on one sequencing platform. Both class I and class II loci were covered by HLA typing, at four-digit resolution. Typing coverage differed by locus: A, B, C, DRB1 and DQB1 were typed in roughly 620-640 donors, DQA1 in about 500, DPA1 in 600 to 610, and DPB1 in 400 to 490. Four or five DR-DQ haplotypes were handled as single units for association and clustering because linkage in the cohort was strong. Among about 410 genotyped donors of the cohort, an average of around 240,000 unique TCR beta nucleotide sequences was sequenced per donor, of which roughly 18% were non-productive. On the study overall, not on this receptor specifically: In both the original and validation cohorts, the classifier was reported to diagnose cytomegalovirus status with high specificity and sensitivity. In a later analysis, most CMV-associated TCR beta chains were found to appear HLA-restricted, with HLA associations seemingly driven largely by CMV exposure. Linkage disequilibrium might explain the correlated functional status among segregating V segments, but an unknown experimental factor could not be excluded. For the cohort, immune exposure information was limited to CMV serostatus. The presence/absence analyses assumed that sequencing depth was roughly uniform across donors, and that assumption may not be true. In vitro tests confirmed that a few of the cytomegalovirus-associated TCR beta chains recognize cytomegalovirus antigens. A further reported finding was that TCR beta sequences accurately predicted the HLA-A and HLA-B alleles for most subjects in the first cohort. Because counts were too low, 15 or so rarely observed V segments, including chromosome 9 orphons, were excluded from the earlier analysis of 587 of the donors. It was suggested by the authors that the approach could potentially be generalized to other disease states and immunological phenotypes. A later analysis associated about 16,000 TCR beta sequences with specific HLA alleles at a false discovery rate of 0.05. In a later genetic analysis, a missense DCLRE1C variant was associated with V-gene and J-gene trimming of TCR beta chains, and the association was replicated in an independent cohort. The 87-base-pair reads could not distinguish some IMGT-functional V segments, including TRBV6-2 and TRBV6-3, so those segments were excluded. An earlier analysis of 450 to 750 of the donors showed that most TCR beta V segments appeared in productive rearrangements either about 90% or about 30% of the time, which broadly matched IMGT annotations. In a later genetic analysis, fewer N-insertions in productive TCRs were reported among donors in an Asian-associated ancestry cluster than the approximately 710-donor mean. A group of highly shared sequence variants was considered likely to be a technical artifact of the sequencing pipeline. When HLA alleles, especially DR and DQ, strongly co-occurred, TCR associations were difficult to assign to individual alleles. In this cohort, only TCR beta chains were sequenced, and detectable features were limited by the absence of alpha or paired-chain data. Because some donors lacked HLA typing at each locus, the association tests relied only on the typed subset. In a later analysis, the rate of TCR association differed among HLA loci, with DRB1 alleles having the most associated TCRs and HLA-C alleles having the fewest. Several of the top co-occurrence clusters appeared to be linked to parvovirus B19, influenza, CMV and Epstein-Barr virus, according to a later analysis. In the study, approximately 160 TCR beta chains were listed as associated with cytomegalovirus. Across donors, most TCR sequences were observed very rarely, whereas some public TCRs were present in many individuals. A later analysis found that HLA-associated TCR beta chains were more clonally expanded and had lower generation probabilities than equally common non-associated chains.

The library came from the immunoSEQ multiplex PCR assay. For the multiplex PCR, a mixture combining 60 forward primers for TCR Vbeta segments and 13 reverse primers for TCR Jbeta segments was used. The CDR3 region of rearranged TCR beta genes was amplified from genomic DNA with a multiplex PCR assay. The amplified TCR beta libraries were sequenced on the Illumina HiSeq System as 87-base-pair reads. Under the source paper's analysis protocol: Across the 666 repertoires, a later analysis counted tens of millions of unique TCR beta chains, 9.5 million to 13 million of which were shared by at least two donors. Raw reads were error-corrected and collapsed into unique sequences by a nearest-neighbor algorithm in which closely related sequences were merged to remove PCR and sequencing errors. To assign V, D and J gene segments, CDR3 sequences were aligned to IMGT reference sequences. For a sequence to be retained, at least a six-nucleotide match to both a V gene segment and a J gene segment was required. A rearrangement counted as productive if the CDR3 had no stop codons and remained in frame with V and J, and every other rearrangement counted as non-productive. Following IMGT convention, CDR3 was defined as the stretch from the second conserved V-encoded cysteine up to the conserved J-encoded phenylalanine. The earlier analysis of a few hundred of the donors excluded any sequence lacking an unambiguous match to a single V gene segment. An earlier analysis of 587 of the donors classified V segments as functional when productive rearrangements were above 56.7% and as segregating when the standard deviation between donors was above 5%. To diagnose cytomegalovirus status from the catalog of TCR beta chain sequences, a statistical classification framework was built. In a later analysis, V and J genes were assigned by comparing TCR nucleotide sequences against IMGT/GENE-DB human TR gene sequences. The TCRdist pipeline was used in a later analysis to assign CDR3 sequences and most-parsimonious VDJ recombination scenarios. A later analysis defined each TCR beta chain by its CDR3 amino acid sequence plus V-gene family, and excluded reads lacking a unique V-gene family. A later analysis removed several hundred highly shared, low-generation-probability nucleotide sequences to deal with suspected cross-contamination and a sequencing artifact. In a later analysis, a clonal expansion index for each public chain was calculated from normalized within-repertoire ranks of inferred template counts. In a later analysis, generation probabilities were computed with a VDJ recombination model fitted to out-of-frame rearrangements, and the resulting probabilities were checked against IGoR. Hypergeometric tests were used in a later analysis to score TCR-TCR, TCR-HLA and TCR-CMV co-occurrence, with a repertoire-size bias correction applied to the TCR pairs. To estimate false discovery rates, a later analysis permuted the HLA or CMV assignments 20 times. In a later analysis, co-occurring TCRs were grouped using DBSCAN, and TCRdist sequence similarity was added for clustering within HLA-allele-positive subsets. Repertoires with fewer than 30,000 or more than 120,000 public chains, plus five repertoires with anomalous nucleotide sharing, were excluded from co-occurrence clustering. Imported from immuneACCESS, the table was reduced by TCRdb to in-frame sequences with V and J called. These copies leave out some clones; in studies compared against another copy, an unresolved V gene accounts for under half, and the cause of the remainder is not known. The DNA was the basis for D and trimming; V, J and clone size are from that table. This sample gives 90,000 to 150,000 clones in total; over 75% of them show up just once. Clones ranked in the top ten supply approximately 2% of the sample.

The cohort comprised more than 550 healthy bone marrow donors. All cohort members were sampled while nominally healthy, although unrecorded immune exposures were likely present. The donor tested CMV seronegative, placing the donor among the approximately 400 seronegative members of the cohort. Every donor gave a peripheral blood sample, and the peripheral blood mononuclear cells from that sample were used for TCR beta sequencing. The Qiagen DNeasy Blood Extraction Kit was used to extract genomic DNA from the blood cell samples. From a lookup of the germline V gene (reference sequence), CDR1 and CDR2 are MNHEY and SMNVEV. Trimming leaves V shorter by 6 bases and J shorter by 5 bases, with the junction holding 12 bases beyond the gene matches. The CDR3 has 15 amino acids, counting the end cysteine and phenylalanine. The read is trimmed to its CDR3 DNA, 45 bases read in frame from base 1. About this clone itself: No antigen is known for it. Base qualities are not recorded, but no much larger clone differs from it by a single base.

Sequenced sample: PBMCs. The sequence was obtained from a man aged 35 to 55 in good health and CMV-seronegative. The sequence links TRBV27 to TRBJ2-7, and 8 bases in between align with TRBD2. In nucleotide form, the sequence is TGTGCCAGCAGCCTAGGAACCGGGAGGGCCAACGAGCAGTACTTC. It translates to CASSLGTGRANEQYF.